A selection of T cell receptor beta chains follows, all from one sample in a study of T cell responses to AZD1222 COVID-19 vaccine. TCRdb's copy holds only in-frame clones and misses some; the assay was immunoSEQ multiplex PCR. The data hold 160,000 or so clones, with approximately 94% observed a single time. This material consisted of peripheral blood, taken on day 0 of AZD1222 vaccination. The receptors shown here come from an adult in good health. The CDR3 runs from the conserved cysteine through the conserved F or W. D genes are given only for firm matches. Rows may omit the clone size; those that give it use once, few, many or a size class.

d_call: .
clone_size: .
v_call: TRBV6-5
j_call: TRBJ1-4
cdr3_aa: CASSYSGGEEKLFF
cdr3_nt: TGTGCCAGCAGTTACTCGGGGGGGGAGGAAAAACTGTTTTTT

d_call: .
clone_size: .
v_call: TRBV29-1
j_call: TRBJ1-3
cdr3_aa: CSVPSGNTIYF
cdr3_nt: TGCAGCGTGCCCTCTGGAAACACCATATATTTT

d_call: .
clone_size: .
v_call: TRBV4-1
j_call: TRBJ1-5
cdr3_aa: CASSQEPGVSNQPQHF
cdr3_nt: TGCGCCAGCAGCCAAGAACCGGGCGTTAGCAATCAGCCCCAGCATTTT

d_call: .
clone_size: .
v_call: TRBV10-3
j_call: TRBJ1-4
cdr3_aa: CAISDGGRTEKLFF
cdr3_nt: TGTGCCATCAGTGATGGGGGACGGACTGAAAAACTGTTTTTT

d_call: .
clone_size: once
v_call: TRBV4-1
j_call: TRBJ1-1
cdr3_aa: CASSQDWPGVSNTEAFF
cdr3_nt: TGCGCCAGCAGCCAAGATTGGCCAGGGGTGTCGAACACTGAAGCTTTCTTT

d_call: .
clone_size: .
v_call: TRBV5-1
j_call: TRBJ1-6
cdr3_aa: CASSWGGNNSPLHF
cdr3_nt: TGCGCCAGCAGCTGGGGAGGAAATAATTCACCCCTCCACTTT

d_call: .
clone_size: once
v_call: TRBV18
j_call: TRBJ1-1
cdr3_aa: CASSPEPPTGPNTEAFF
cdr3_nt: TGTGCCAGCTCACCTGAGCCCCCGACAGGACCGAACACTGAAGCTTTCTTT

d_call: .
clone_size: .
v_call: TRBV3-1/TRBV3-2
j_call: TRBJ2-2
cdr3_aa: CASSPYANTGELFF
cdr3_nt: TGTGCCAGCAGCCCCTACGCAAACACCGGGGAGCTGTTTTTT

d_call: .
clone_size: .
v_call: TRBV19
j_call: TRBJ1-1
cdr3_aa: CASILAPGAPEAFF
cdr3_nt: .

d_call: .
clone_size: .
v_call: TRBV23-1
j_call: TRBJ1-1
cdr3_aa: CASSQSIGSMNTEAFF
cdr3_nt: TGCGCCAGCAGTCAATCGATTGGCAGTATGAACACTGAAGCTTTCTTT

d_call: .
clone_size: .
v_call: TRBV2
j_call: TRBJ1-2
cdr3_aa: CASRVERTRPPNYGYTF
cdr3_nt: TGTGCCAGCAGAGTCGAGAGGACGAGACCACCAAACTATGGCTACACCTTC

d_call: .
clone_size: .
v_call: TRBV18
j_call: TRBJ1-1
cdr3_aa: CASSPARTGQTEAFF
cdr3_nt: TGTGCCAGCTCACCAGCGAGGACGGGACAAACCGAAGCTTTCTTT

d_call: .
clone_size: .
v_call: TRBV21-1
j_call: TRBJ1-3
cdr3_aa: CASSRSGTGGNTIYF
cdr3_nt: TGTGCCAGCAGCAGATCCGGGACAGGGGGAAACACCATATATTTT

d_call: TRBD1
clone_size: few
v_call: TRBV19
j_call: TRBJ1-2
cdr3_aa: CASTRDRQTYYGYTF
cdr3_nt: TGTGCCAGTACCAGGGACAGGCAAACCTACTATGGCTACACCTTC

d_call: .
clone_size: .
v_call: TRBV25-1
j_call: TRBJ1-1
cdr3_aa: CASSDRARNTEAFF
cdr3_nt: TGTGCCAGCAGTGACAGGGCTAGGAACACTGAAGCTTTCTTT

d_call: TRBD1
clone_size: .
v_call: TRBV27
j_call: TRBJ1-2
cdr3_aa: CASSPQGGGYTF
cdr3_nt: TGTGCCAGCAGTCCCCAGGGGGGTGGCTACACCTTC

d_call: .
clone_size: .
v_call: TRBV19
j_call: TRBJ1-3
cdr3_aa: CASSTGKSSGNTIYF
cdr3_nt: TGTGCCAGTAGTACAGGGAAGAGCTCTGGAAACACCATATATTTT

d_call: .
clone_size: .
v_call: TRBV5-6
j_call: TRBJ1-5
cdr3_aa: CASSFSTGLDQPQHF
cdr3_nt: TGTGCCAGCAGCTTCTCCACAGGGTTGGATCAGCCCCAGCATTTT

d_call: .
clone_size: .
v_call: TRBV5-1
j_call: TRBJ1-1
cdr3_aa: CASSLATGLNTEAFF
cdr3_nt: TGCGCCAGCAGCTTGGCTACAGGACTGAACACTGAAGCTTTCTTT

d_call: .
clone_size: .
v_call: TRBV28
j_call: TRBJ1-2
cdr3_aa: CASSLLGEDGYTF
cdr3_nt: TGTGCCAGCAGTTTACTTGGGGAGGATGGCTACACCTTC

d_call: .
clone_size: .
v_call: TRBV7-2
j_call: TRBJ1-2
cdr3_aa: CASSEGPQPFGYTF
cdr3_nt: TGTGCCAGCAGCGAGGGGCCCCAACCTTTCGGCTACACCTTC

d_call: TRBD2
clone_size: .
v_call: TRBV7-9
j_call: TRBJ2-3
cdr3_aa: CASSLAPGSVAGRTDTQYF
cdr3_nt: TGTGCCAGCAGCTTAGCCCCCGGGTCGGTAGCGGGCCGCACAGATACGCAGTATTTT

d_call: .
clone_size: .
v_call: TRBV19
j_call: TRBJ1-5
cdr3_aa: CASSIGGEPQHF
cdr3_nt: TGTGCCAGTAGTATAGGCGGGGAGCCCCAGCATTTT

d_call: .
clone_size: .
v_call: TRBV10-3
j_call: TRBJ2-2
cdr3_aa: CAISGTGELFF
cdr3_nt: TGTGCCATCAGCGGGACCGGGGAGCTGTTTTTT

d_call: .
clone_size: .
v_call: TRBV6-5
j_call: TRBJ1-4
cdr3_aa: CASKGLSGLNEKLFF
cdr3_nt: TGTGCCAGCAAGGGTCTCTCAGGGCTTAATGAAAAACTGTTTTTT

d_call: .
clone_size: few
v_call: TRBV7-6
j_call: TRBJ2-7
cdr3_aa: CASSLASQASSYEQYF
cdr3_nt: TGTGCCAGCAGCTTAGCGTCGCAGGCAAGCTCCTACGAGCAGTACTTC

d_call: .
clone_size: .
v_call: TRBV5-1
j_call: TRBJ2-7
cdr3_aa: CASRSDRLEQYF
cdr3_nt: TGCGCCAGCAGGAGCGACCGTCTAGAGCAGTACTTC

d_call: .
clone_size: .
v_call: TRBV7-8
j_call: TRBJ2-1
cdr3_aa: CASSLGPTPYEQFF
cdr3_nt: TGTGCCAGCAGCTTAGGACCGACCCCATATGAGCAGTTCTTC

d_call: TRBD1
clone_size: .
v_call: TRBV12-5
j_call: TRBJ1-2
cdr3_aa: CASGSDPAERGRGYGYTF
cdr3_nt: TGTGCTAGTGGTTCGGACCCTGCAGAGAGGGGGCGCGGCTATGGCTACACCTTC

d_call: .
clone_size: .
v_call: TRBV2
j_call: TRBJ1-6
cdr3_aa: CASRTASGGYNSPLHF
cdr3_nt: TGTGCCAGCAGAACAGCCTCCGGGGGATATAATTCACCCCTCCACTTT

d_call: .
clone_size: once
v_call: TRBV11-2
j_call: TRBJ2-1
cdr3_aa: CASSPKSGLSYNEQFF
cdr3_nt: TGTGCCAGCAGCCCCAAGAGCGGACTCTCCTACAATGAGCAGTTCTTC

d_call: .
clone_size: once
v_call: TRBV7-8
j_call: TRBJ1-1
cdr3_aa: CASSLIRATNTEAFF
cdr3_nt: TGTGCCAGCAGCTTAATCCGGGCAACGAACACTGAAGCTTTCTTT